This T cell receptor beta chain was sequenced for a study of blood T cells in healthy people across ages. In this sample, this clonotype turned up a few times. The length of the CDR3 is 13 residues. Unmatched junction bases numbered 5, after V lost 9 bases and J lost 3 bases. Together with a sample-barcoded 5' primer, a J-beta primer mix was included in a second PCR lasting about 7 to 12 cycles. Via MiXCR, TCRdb re-called the 5' RACE reads, giving one row per CDR3 protein. Of about 540,000 distinct CDR3 sequences detected, nearly 25% appear once; the ten largest clones hold 8.7%. The same data also contributed to another study, on T cells of mothers and their children.

The chain couples TRBV12-3 or TRBV12-4 to TRBJ2-1, with 7 bases that match TRBD1. This receptor was taken from a boy under 18 in good health. Sequenced sample: blood. The CDR3 here is CARTNRGYNEQFF. CDR3 nucleotide sequence: TGTGCCAGGACAAACAGGGGCTACAATGAGCAGTTCTTC.